What follows are 20 T cell receptor beta chains derived from one specimen sequenced in a study of regulatory T cells in long-lasting Graves disease. iRepertoire HTBI primers and Arm-PCR of CDR3 regions built TCR beta libraries. TCRdb independently ran MiXCR on the multiplex PCR reads; one entry per CDR3 protein. The sample lists more than 300,000 distinct CDR3 sequences, around 19% seen once, with 29% in the top ten. Regarding time point: persistent/refractory GD, antithyroid drugs over 5 years with positive TRAb. Researchers made the TCR library from RNA that was extracted from PBMCs. Material: peripheral blood mononuclear cells (PBMCs), obtained when the disease was refractory, from a patient treated with antithyroid drugs. These receptor sequences come from a female donor with Graves disease.

This clonotype was seen repeatedly, ten times or more. The chain has TRBV20-1 and TRBJ2-5; D gene unclear. There are 11 residues in the CDR3. With 4 bases removed from V and 5 bases from J, the gap between germline ends came to 8 bases. CDR1 DFQATT and CDR2 SNEGSKA come from the germline V gene (reference sequence). CDR3 nucleotides: TGCAGTGCTACCTATTGGGAGACCCAGTACTTC. Translation gives CSATYWETQYF.

The rearrangement uses TRBV28 and TRBJ1-4; TRBD1 might be the D (5 bases). Trimming left V 6 bases short and J 8 bases short, with 13 bases between. This CDR3 comprises 13 residues. Germline CDR1 reads MDHEN; CDR2 reads SYDVKM. The CDR3 protein is CASSLGTEEKLFF. The DNA of the CDR3 is TGTGCCAGCAGCCTTGGGACGGAGGAAAAACTGTTTTTT.

Comments on this clonotype: A much larger clone is a single base away; this may be a read error. The chain couples TRBV12-3 or TRBV12-4 to TRBJ2-7; 8 bases are shared with TRBD2. This CDR3 is built from 15 residues. Written as DNA, the CDR3 is TGTGTCAGCAGTTTATCGGGACTAGTGGCCTACGAGCAGTACTTC. It is translated as CVSSLSGLVAYEQYF.

This clonotype was picked up a small number of times. V is TRBV15 and J is TRBJ2-3, with D tentatively TRBD1 (6 bases). The germline gives CDR1 LNHNV, CDR2 YYDKDF (reference sequence). This CDR3 spans 18 amino acids. V was clipped by 2 bases and J by 0 bases, with 18 bases between them. CDR3 loop: CATSRRRGLGGSTDTQYF. CDR3 DNA sequence: TGTGCCACCAGCAGACGACGGGGTCTTGGGGGCAGCACAGATACGCAGTATTTT. Looking up the rest from reference TRBV15 and TRBJ2-3 gives the full variable domain: DAMVIQNPRYQVTQFGKPVTLSCSQTLNHNVMYWYQQKSSQAPKLLFHYYDKDFNNEADTPDNFQSRRPNTSFCFLDIRSPGLGDTAMYLCATSRRRGLGGSTDTQYFGPGTRLTVL.

This clonotype was recorded at least ten times. The gene calls are TRBV9 and TRBJ2-7; D might be TRBD1 or TRBD2, each matching 5 bases. Per germline, CDR1 SGDLS and CDR2 YYNGEE. V dropped 0 bases and J dropped 2 bases, with 12 bases sitting between them. There are 15 residues in the CDR3. The CDR3 bases are TGTGCCAGCAGCGTAGGGGGCGGGCAAACCTACGAGCAGTACTTC. Translated: CASSVGGGQTYEQYF.

The V gene is TRBV7-9, the J gene TRBJ1-6, with D possibly being TRBD1 (5 bases). V gave up 9 bases and J gave up 0 bases, with 9 bases separating them. Germline V gene lookup returns CDR1 SEHNR and CDR2 FQNEAQ (reference sequence). CDR3 length equals 14 residues. The CDR3 DNA is TGTGCCAGTATGGGGGACTCCTATAATTCACCCCTCCACTTT. This encodes CASMGDSYNSPLHF.

This clonotype was counted a few times. The chain employs TRBV29-1 and TRBJ2-1, with TRBD1 as a possible D gene (6 bases). Germline assignment: CDR1 SQVTM and CDR2 ANQGSEA. The CDR3 sequence is 13 residues long. Trimming cost V 5 bases and J 0 bases, with 8 bases left between them. The CDR3 reads CSVQGGSYNEQFF. In DNA, the CDR3 is TGCAGCGTTCAAGGGGGCTCCTACAATGAGCAGTTCTTC.

The chain joins TRBV5-1 to TRBJ2-6; D is unresolved. V lost 0 bases to trimming and J lost 0 bases, with 10 bases between them. Per the germline V gene, CDR1 is SGHRS and CDR2 is YFSETQ. The CDR3 length is 17 residues. The CDR3 protein is CASSLARSGSGANVLTF. CDR3 sequence (DNA): TGCGCCAGCAGCTTGGCCCGGTCAGGCTCTGGGGCCAACGTCCTGACTTTC.

This clonotype was counted only a few times. This chain links TRBV12-3 or TRBV12-4 with TRBJ1-3; maybe TRBD1 (5 bases). The V end was cut by 5 bases, the J end by 0 bases, with 14 bases between. This CDR3 is 16 amino acids long. CDR3 sequence reads: CASSHNDRFSGNTIYF. In DNA form, the CDR3 reads TGTGCCAGCAGTCATAACGACAGATTCTCTGGAAACACCATATATTTT.

In its sample, this clonotype was seen many times. The chain links TRBV29-1 to TRBJ1-1, with unresolved D. Germline CDR1 is SQVTM and CDR2 is ANQGSEA. Trimming shortened V by 3 bases and J by 0 bases, and 11 bases separated the two germline ends. This CDR3 is built from 14 residues. CDR3 region: CSVDKGLMNTEAFF. The CDR3 DNA reads TGCAGCGTTGACAAGGGCCTCATGAACACTGAAGCTTTCTTT.

In this sample, this clonotype turned up a few times. This chain connects TRBV20-1 to TRBJ1-2; 8 bases fit TRBD1. This CDR3 comprises 15 residues. V lost 3 bases and J lost 2; bases outside the gene matches: 8. Per germline, CDR1 DFQATT and CDR2 SNEGSKA (reference sequence). CDR3 amino acids: CSARGGQGGNYGYTF. CDR3 coding DNA: TGCAGTGCTAGGGGAGGACAGGGTGGGAACTATGGCTACACCTTC.

The chain employs TRBV30 and TRBJ1-4; D gene ambiguous. V was pared by 2 bases and J by 0 bases, with 10 bases between. This CDR3 comprises 15 residues. Germline V gives CDR1 GTSNPN, CDR2 SVGIG (reference sequence). The CDR3 is CAWSSIEATNEKLFF. As DNA, the CDR3 is TGTGCCTGGAGTAGTATTGAGGCAACTAATGAAAAACTGTTTTTT.

On this clonotype itself: Being one base from a much bigger clone, this may be a read error. Likely a read error: the CDR3 ends without its conserved phenylalanine or tryptophan. The chain combines TRBV28 with TRBJ2-7, with D possibly matching TRBD2 (6 bases). The CDR3 sequence is 16 residues long. CDR1 and CDR2 (germline): MDHEN, SYDVKM. The CDR3 sequence: CASSLSYSGPAYGQYI. The CDR3 DNA sequence: TGTGCCAGCAGTTTATCGTACAGCGGGCCTGCCTACGGGCAGTACATC.

This clonotype came up many times. The chain joins TRBV15 to TRBJ1-5, with 7 bases aligning to TRBD1. CDR1 and CDR2 from the germline V gene are LNHNV and YYDKDF (reference sequence). The CDR3 has 12 residues. With V trimmed by 4 bases and J by 12 bases, 6 bases remained unmatched. In DNA, the CDR3 is TGTGCCACCAGCACATGGGACAGAAGCCAGCATTTT. Residues: CATSTWDRSQHF.

The chain recombines TRBV5-8 with TRBJ2-5, with TRBD2 matching 9 bases. The CDR3 has 16 residues. Germline V CDR1 and CDR2: SGHTS, YDEGEE. Trimming cost V 4 bases and J 2 bases; bases outside gene matches: 9. The CDR3 is CASSPGLAGTQETQYF. CDR3 DNA sequence: TGTGCCAGCAGCCCTGGGCTAGCGGGGACTCAAGAGACCCAGTACTTC.

V gene TRBV5-5 combines with J gene TRBJ1-1; 10 positions agree with TRBD1. This CDR3 comprises 15 residues. Germline CDR1 reads SGHKS; CDR2 reads YYEKEE (reference sequence). Trimming cost V 3 bases and J 4 bases; bases outside gene matches: 6. CDR3: CASSYRTGGSTEAFF. The CDR3 DNA follows: TGTGCCAGCAGCTATAGGACAGGGGGGAGCACTGAAGCTTTCTTT.

The rearrangement joins TRBV7-9 to TRBJ2-3, with D possibly matching TRBD2 (6 bases). Germline V gene sequence: CDR1 SEHNR, CDR2 FQNEAQ (reference sequence). Trimming left V 5 bases short and J 2 bases short, with 14 bases between. CDR3 length: 15 amino acids. CDR3 residues: CASSLWRGPTDTQYF. CDR3 DNA: TGTGCCAGCAGCCTATGGAGGGGACCCACAGATACGCAGTATTTT.

This clonotype was detected a few times. The J gene is TRBJ2-7, the V gene TRBV6-2 or TRBV6-3, with TRBD2 as a possible D gene (5 bases). The CDR3 is 15 residues long. V lost 0 bases to trimming and J lost 2 bases, with 11 bases between them. CDR1 is MNHEY, CDR2 SVGEGT, per germline. The CDR3 region is CASSYSRTGTYEQYF. CDR3 nucleotides: TGTGCCAGCAGTTACTCGAGGACGGGAACCTACGAGCAGTACTTC.

This clonotype was seen many times. V and J are TRBV2 and TRBJ1-5, with 7 bases fitting TRBD1. Germline CDR1 is SNHLY and CDR2 is FYNNEI. Germline trimming cut 2 bases from V and 6 bases from J; bases unmatched to any gene: 4. This CDR3 spans 14 amino acids. CDR3 loop: CASSEQGDFQPQHF. CDR3 nucleotides: TGTGCCAGCAGTGAACAGGGGGATTTTCAGCCCCAGCATTTT.

In this sample, this clonotype turned up many times. CDR3 nucleotides: TGTGCCAGCAGTTACTCGGGGAAGGGGATATCCGCCGGTGAGACCCAGTACTTC. It translates to CASSYSGKGISAGETQYF. V and J are TRBV6-5 and TRBJ2-5, with D perhaps matching TRBD1 (5 bases). Germline lookup yields CDR1 MNHEY and CDR2 SVGAGI. The germline V and J ends were trimmed by 0 bases and 5 bases, with 22 bases remaining between them. This CDR3 is built from 18 residues.